This TCR beta chain stems from a study of Graves' ophthalmopathy and Graves' hyperthyroidism (dated by TCRdb to the late 2010s). At the level of the whole study: Peripheral blood samples were taken at the time of initial diagnosis, before any treatment was given. The study used signatures of the TCR beta repertoire to tell Graves' ophthalmopathy apart from Graves' hyperthyroidism and to predict which patients would progress to ophthalmopathy. In total, 135 blood samples were TCR-sequenced: around 42 ophthalmopathy, some 72 hyperthyroidism and roughly 17 hyperthyroidism-to-ophthalmopathy patients. To explore V-J signatures that distinguish ophthalmopathy from hyperthyroidism, a discovery set of about a hundred patients was enrolled, made up of 40 to 45 with ophthalmopathy and around 60 with stable hyperthyroidism. The independent validation cohort included 18 hyperthyroidism patients plus 17 patients who later progressed from hyperthyroidism to ophthalmopathy. In five or six hyperthyroidism patients, T-cell repertoires of thyroid tissue and blood were compared. Once sampling was done, hyperthyroidism patients were given methimazole at a starting dose of 30 mg daily, while ophthalmopathy patients were given high-dose intravenous methylprednisolone. Study-wide findings and limitations: No statistical method was used to set the sample size in advance, and the investigators knew which group each participant was assigned to. In cross-validation, the 13-signature model distinguished ophthalmopathy from stable hyperthyroidism with around 86% sensitivity and approximately 81% specificity, while in the test set the corresponding values were approximately 80% and 75%. Most expanded thyroid clonotypes with a frequency above 0.001 also appeared in blood, which suggests that blood repertoires may reflect the immune response in the thyroid. In validation, the model predicted ophthalmopathy progression with about 71% sensitivity and about 77% specificity; about a dozen predicted patients were CT-confirmed with GO in a median of 6.5 months.

TCR beta CDR3 regions were amplified from RNA transcripts for repertoire sequencing. HTBI primers and the Qiagen OneStep RT-PCR kit were used in a first-round RT-PCR, which was followed by a second-round multiplex PCR, size selection and purification. The libraries underwent paired-end sequencing with 100 bp reads on an Illumina HiSeq2000. As for how the authors treated the data: SOAPnuke was used for read processing, and reads with adapters, uncalled bases, a mean Phred below 15, or no exact constant-primer or identifier match were discarded. COPE v1.2.5 was used to merge high-quality paired reads. Each unique nucleotide sequence was defined as a clonotype, and clonotypes were aligned to IMGT TRB V, D and J references with MiTCR v1.1. The analysis was limited to V-J combinations with a frequency above 0.0001, which together covered 99% to 99.2% of the repertoires. A TCR clonal expansion and chaos score per V-J combination was defined as the ratio of F50 clonal expansion to chaos observed in the TCRdist matrix. Features were reduced by Welch's t-statistics and random forest to some 13 V-J combinations, which fed a naive Bayes classifier. Thyroid-blood repertoire similarity was quantified with the Morisita-Horn index. TCRdb reanalyzed the raw reads on its own, using fastp at Q25 for trimming and MiXCR for clone calling, and kept in-frame beta chains. Rows are unified per CDR3 protein, each entry keeping the most common DNA and genes. The V and J calls and clone size come from TCRdb's table, not from the authors' own analysis. Here the sample has about 370,000 distinct CDR3 sequences; roughly 17% occur a single time. About 2.4% of the sample rests with the top ten.

This clonotype was picked up many times. It has no known antigen specificity. Base qualities are not recorded, but no much larger clone differs from it by a single base. The germline ends are 18 bases apart after V is trimmed by 3 bases and J by 3 bases. From cysteine to phenylalanine, the CDR3 is 15 amino acids long. The retained sequence is limited to the CDR3, 45 bases, with the frame set at the first base. From the germline V gene (reference sequence), CDR1 is DFQATT and CDR2 is SNEGSKA. Hyperthyroidism was defined as stable when no progression to ophthalmopathy occurred within 18 months of follow-up. The hyperthyroidism patients were 18 to 65 years old and newly diagnosed, with a disease duration of less than 2 months. Anyone with other autoimmune diseases, uncontrolled infections, pregnancy or lactation was excluded from the study. Clinical symptoms, serum thyroxine, TRAb, thyroid ultrasound and orbital computed tomography were used for diagnosis. Using Ficoll-Paque density gradient centrifugation, PBMCs were isolated from about 9.4 ml of fresh peripheral blood. Trizol reagent was used to extract the total RNA, and its quality was then checked on an Agilent 2100 Bioanalyzer.

This receptor was identified in an adult woman with stable Graves' hyperthyroidism. The chain is assembled from TRBV20-1 and TRBJ2-7; the D gene identity is not certain. Input material: peripheral blood. The bases are TGCAGTGCTAGTGCCACGGATGGGTGGGTCTACGAGCAGTACTTC. Its protein product is CSASATDGWVYEQYF.